This T cell receptor (beta chain) was observed in a study of blood T cell repertoires in COVID-19. Data came from immunoSEQ multiplex PCR; TCRdb stores just in-frame clones and leaves some out. Seen here are a few hundred thousand clones, roughly 90% observed once, and the top ten hold roughly 2.2%. V was trimmed by 5 bases and J by 5 bases, leaving 12 bases between them. Germline CDR1 is KGHSH and CDR2 is LQKENI. The CDR3 is 14 amino acids. The TCR originated in a woman aged 55-70 years with COVID-19, enrolled during active disease. The chain recombines TRBV18 with TRBJ1-4; D not certain. The specimen sequenced was peripheral blood. The CDR3 loop reads CASSWAAQNEKLFF. CDR3 bases: TGTGCCAGCTCATGGGCAGCCCAAAATGAAAAACTGTTTTTT. The complete variable domain, with remaining parts taken from reference TRBV18 and TRBJ1-4, reads NAGVMQNPRHLVRRRGQEARLRCSPMKGHSHVYWYRQLPEEGLKFMVYLQKENIIDESGMPKERFSAEFPKEGPSILRIQQVVRGDSAAYFCASSWAAQNEKLFFGSGTQLSVL.